In this sample, the clone carrying this T cell receptor beta chain turned up once. At one of its ends the junction is not consistent with the germline gene, which may arise from a read error. Construction of TCR beta libraries relied on iRepertoire HTBI primers and on Arm-PCR targeting CDR3 regions. MiXCR was run by TCRdb on the multiplex PCR reads, yielding one entry per CDR3 protein. The table shows around 450,000 distinct CDR3 sequences, with roughly a fifth occurring only once. Germline loops: CDR1 SEHNR, CDR2 FQNEAQ (reference sequence). The CDR3 totals 14 residues. Regarding time point: persistent/refractory GD, antithyroid drugs over 5 years with positive TRAb. PBMCs were the source of the RNA used for TCR sequencing. The sample belongs to a study of regulatory T cells in long-lasting Graves disease.

The origin of this receptor is a female donor with Graves disease. The specimen was peripheral blood mononuclear cells (PBMCs), collected when the disease was refractory, from a patient treated with antithyroid drugs. This rearrangement joins TRBV7-9 to TRBJ2-7; D might be TRBD1 (6 bases). CDR3 in amino acids: CASSPTGKGYEEYF. The CDR3 coding sequence is TGTGCCAGCAGCCCAACAGGGAAGGGGTACGAGGAGTACTTC.